Reported below is one T cell receptor beta chain. Its antigen is as yet unknown. These data are taken from a study of siplizumab effects on memory and regulatory T cells. General study points: Under siplizumab, an average roughly 70% of mappable alloreactive CD4+ clones were Treg-derived, compared with approximately 25% in controls. Proliferating Tregs' suppressive function in siplizumab cultures went unconfirmed. Siplizumab led to significantly less abundant alloreactive sequences that could be traced back to unstimulated CD4+ memory cells. Naive T cells looked more diverse than memory cells, and they looked like major contributors to the alloresponse.

The protocol was immunoSEQ multiplex PCR, while the TCRdb copy is restricted to in-frame clones and leaves out a portion. This sample yields over 95,000 clones, of which 93% are seen a single time; roughly 0.16% belongs to the top ten. Germline values: CDR1 MNHNS, CDR2 SASEGT. V lost 2 bases and J lost 11, with 14 bases in between. CDR3 length equals 13 residues. The source is a human donor in good health. The chain joins TRBV6-1 to TRBJ2-3, with D unclear. Input material: non-Treg CD4+ T cells sorted from blood. This CDR3 is CASSEIGGLGQYF. Written as DNA, the CDR3 is TGTGCCAGCAGTGAAATCGGTGGATTGGGGCAGTATTTT.